The 29 T cell receptor beta chains reported below all come from one sample, sequenced in a study of T cells in Graves' hyperthyroidism and ophthalmopathy. The TCR beta CDR3 regions underwent amplification using RNA transcripts as the source. Primed by the HTBI set, a first-round RT-PCR was run on the TCR CDR3. TCRdb reprocessed the multiplex PCR reads via MiXCR and lists one record per CDR3 protein. The sample records around 340,000 distinct CDR3 sequences, about 20% being singletons. Material: blood. All receptors come from a woman in her forties or fifties with Graves' hyperthyroidism.

In this sample, this clonotype turned up many times. The chain links TRBV5-1 to TRBJ2-3, with 7 bases matching TRBD2. Germline V gives CDR1 SGHRS, CDR2 YFSETQ. The CDR3 contains 17 residues. Trimming took 6 bases from V and 2 from J; bases not matched to a gene: 15. Written as DNA, the CDR3 is TGCGCCAGCATGAACCTACCTGCGGGGGTAGACACAGATACGCAGTATTTT. Translated, it gives CASMNLPAGVDTDTQYF.

This clonotype turned up a few times. The V and J genes are TRBV7-8 and TRBJ2-3, with 9 bases aligning to TRBD2. The CDR3 has 16 amino acids. Unmatched junction bases numbered 5, after V lost 2 bases and J lost 2 bases. CDR1 is SGHVS, CDR2 FQNEAQ, per germline. In nucleotides, the CDR3 is TGTGCCAGCAGCTTAAGCCTAGCGGGAACCACAGATACGCAGTATTTT. It encodes CASSLSLAGTTDTQYF.

In this sample, this clonotype turned up many times. The V and J genes are TRBV2 and TRBJ1-4; perhaps TRBD1 as D (5 bases). V shed 8 bases and J shed 8 bases, with 15 bases lying between them. Germline V lookup: CDR1 SNHLY, CDR2 FYNNEI. The CDR3 is made up of 13 amino acids. The CDR3 spells CASAGLEGEKLFF. Written as DNA, the CDR3 is TGTGCCAGCGCGGGACTGGAAGGGGAAAAACTGTTTTTT.

J is TRBJ2-1 and V is TRBV27; D gene unclear. Germline lookup yields CDR1 MNHEY and CDR2 SMNVEV (reference sequence). Trimming left V 6 bases short and J 10 bases short, with 10 bases between. This CDR3 region has 11 residues. CDR3 DNA sequence: TGTGCCAGCAGCTTAGGCTGGGAGCAGTTCTTC. Its protein product is CASSLGWEQFF.

This clonotype was found many times. V usage is TRBV6-1 and J usage is TRBJ1-2; D gene ambiguous. The V end lost 5 bases, the J end lost 3 bases, and 13 bases lay between the germline ends. The CDR3 spans 14 residues. Germline lookup yields CDR1 MNHNS and CDR2 SASEGT. The CDR3 DNA is TGTGCCAGCAGTTCTAGCGCAGGATACTATGGCTACACCTTC. Protein product: CASSSSAGYYGYTF.

The V call is TRBV24-1, the J call TRBJ2-2, with 8 bases that match TRBD1. This CDR3 region has 14 residues. Germline V CDR1 and CDR2: KGHDR, SFDVKD. V was clipped by 7 bases and J by 6 bases; unmatched bases: 6. The CDR3 DNA follows: TGTGCCACCAGGGGGACAGGTCCGCCCGGGGAGCTGTTTTTT. This codes for CATRGTGPPGELFF.

The CDR3 sequence: CASSERRGPSGQPQHF. The CDR3 DNA is TGTGCCAGCAGTGAACGGAGGGGACCCTCGGGACAGCCCCAGCATTTT. J is TRBJ1-5 and V is TRBV6-1, with a possible D match to TRBD1 (5 bases). The CDR3 consists of 16 residues. Looked up from germline, CDR1 is MNHNS and CDR2 is SASEGT. The V and J ends lost 2 bases and 7 bases respectively, with 18 bases between them.

Only a few counts were recorded for this clonotype. The genes are TRBV18 and TRBJ2-1; 11 bases are shared with TRBD2. V gave up 1 base and J gave up 2 bases; unmatched junction bases: 7. Germline V gene lookup returns CDR1 KGHSH and CDR2 LQKENI. CDR3 size: 18 residues. CDR3 nucleotides: TGTGCCAGCTCACCACTAGCGGGGGGGCAGCGGGCCTACAATGAGCAGTTCTTC. It encodes CASSPLAGGQRAYNEQFF.

This clonotype was counted many times. The chain carries TRBV20-1 and TRBJ2-1; 9 nucleotides align to TRBD2. The trim removed 4 bases at V and 8 bases at J, leaving 9 bases unmatched. The germline CDR1 and CDR2 sequences are DFQATT and SNEGSKA (reference sequence). CDR3 length: 14 residues. The CDR3 is CSATTGTSIYEQFF. The CDR3 bases are TGCAGTGCTACCACCGGGACTAGCATCTATGAGCAGTTCTTC.

This clonotype has at least ten counts. This chain links TRBV18 with TRBJ2-7; no clear D gene. Germline V gives CDR1 KGHSH, CDR2 LQKENI. This CDR3 has 13 amino acids. V gave up 4 bases and J gave up 5 bases, with 12 bases separating them. For the CDR3, the DNA is TGTGCCAGCTCACTGCGTCAAGAAAACGAGCAGTACGTC. Translation gives CASSLRQENEQYV.

V and J are TRBV18 and TRBJ1-1; D is unclear. The CDR3 has 18 residues. CDR1 KGHSH and CDR2 LQKENI come from the germline V gene. V lost 3 bases and J lost 0, with 20 bases in between. The CDR3: CASSPSEVSPSVNTEAFF. The CDR3 bases are TGTGCCAGCTCACCGTCAGAGGTTTCGCCTTCGGTGAACACTGAAGCTTTCTTT.

The gene calls are TRBV19 and TRBJ2-3, with D possibly TRBD1 on 6 matching bases. Deletions cut 3 bases from V and 5 bases from J, with 9 bases between. There are 13 residues in the CDR3. Germline CDR1 reads LNHDA; CDR2 reads SQIVND (reference sequence). CDR3 DNA sequence: TGTGCCAGTAGTATTACAGGGCAAGATACGCAGTATTTT. It yields the protein CASSITGQDTQYF.

This clonotype was detected a few times. The chain has TRBV20-1 and TRBJ2-1, with D possibly matching TRBD2 (7 bases). The CDR3 covers 17 residues. Germline CDR1 and CDR2: DFQATT and SNEGSKA (reference sequence). The V and J ends lost 0 bases and 6 bases respectively, with 21 bases between them. The CDR3 DNA reads TGCAGTGCTAGAGACCCTGGAGGGGGAGGGCCCTTCAATGAGCAGTTCTTC. It is translated as CSARDPGGGGPFNEQFF.

This clonotype was found a few times. The chain links TRBV11-1 to TRBJ2-5; D is unresolved. Germline V gene sequence: CDR1 SGHAT, CDR2 FQDESV (reference sequence). This CDR3 has 15 amino acids. V was clipped by 1 base and J by 4 bases, with 13 bases between them. CDR3: CASSLEPSDPETQYF. As DNA, the CDR3 is TGTGCCAGCAGCTTAGAGCCGAGCGACCCAGAGACCCAGTACTTC. Full variable domain (rest looked up from reference TRBV11-1 and TRBJ2-5): EAEVAQSPRYKITEKSQAVAFWCDPISGHATLYWYRQILGQGPELLVQFQDESVVDDSQLPKDRFSAERLKGVDSTLKIQPAELGDSAMYLCASSLEPSDPETQYFGPGTRLLVL.

This clonotype was seen at least ten times. The chain recombines TRBV28 with TRBJ1-1, with a tentative D call TRBD1 (5 bases). The CDR3 runs to 18 residues. Trimming left V 2 bases short and J 0 bases short, with 19 bases between. In germline, CDR1 is MDHEN, CDR2 SYDVKM. The CDR3 coding sequence is TGTGCCAGCAGTTTACGGCCTCTAACCGGGACGGTGAACACTGAAGCTTTCTTT. Translating it yields CASSLRPLTGTVNTEAFF.

Only a few counts were recorded for this clonotype. The chain is built from TRBV7-3 and TRBJ2-2, with 8 bases that match TRBD2. V lost 1 base to trimming and J lost 3 bases; unmatched junction nucleotides: 10. CDR3 length: 18 amino acids. CDR1 is SGHTA, CDR2 FQGTGA, per germline. DNA for the CDR3: TGTGCCAGCAGCTTAAGAGCGGGAGCTTCCCTAGACACCGGGGAGCTGTTTTTT. Encoded protein: CASSLRAGASLDTGELFF. Full variable domain (remainder filled in from reference TRBV7-3 and TRBJ2-2): GAGVSQTPSNKVTEKGKYVELRCDPISGHTALYWYRQSLGQGPEFLIYFQGTGAADDSGLPNDRFFAVRPEGSVSTLKIQRTERGDSAVYLCASSLRAGASLDTGELFFGEGSRLTVL.

This clonotype was seen a few times. V gene TRBV29-1 combines with J gene TRBJ2-5, with D hard to call. Germline V gives CDR1 SQVTM, CDR2 ANQGSEA. This CDR3 is built from 13 residues. V lost 3 bases and J lost 2, with 10 bases in between. The CDR3 DNA reads as TGCAGCGTTGAGGGTAACGAACAAGAGACCCAGTACTTC. Its translation: CSVEGNEQETQYF. The entire variable domain, with the rest obtained from reference TRBV29-1 and TRBJ2-5, is as follows: SAVISQKPSRDICQRGTSLTIQCQVDSQVTMMFWYRQQPGQSLTLIATANQGSEATYESGFVIDKFPISRPNLTFSTLTVSNMSPEDSSIYLCSVEGNEQETQYFGPGTRLLVL.

The CDR3 sequence: CASSHPGPRESEAFF. CDR3 nucleotides: TGTGCCAGCAGCCATCCGGGACCTCGGGAATCCGAAGCTTTCTTT. The chain employs TRBV14 and TRBJ1-1, with D maybe TRBD1 (5 bases). Trimming pared 3 bases from V and 8 bases from J, leaving 19 bases between. The germline V gene has CDR1 SGHDN and CDR2 FVKESK. This CDR3 is 15 amino acids long.

Only a few counts were recorded for this clonotype. The rearrangement uses TRBV29-1 and TRBJ2-5, with D perhaps matching TRBD1 or TRBD2 (5 bases each). V dropped 7 bases and J dropped 2 bases, with 17 bases sitting between them. There are 14 residues in the CDR3. Germline V gene sequence: CDR1 SQVTM, CDR2 ANQGSEA. The CDR3 DNA sequence: TGCAGCGCCGAGCTGGGGGTGATTCAAGAGACCCAGTACTTC. Amino acids: CSAELGVIQETQYF.

This chain's CDR3 is CASSYFLAGGGTGELFF. DNA of the CDR3: TGTGCCAGCAGTTATTTCCTAGCGGGAGGTGGGACCGGGGAGCTGTTTTTT. The chain is built from TRBV6-9 and TRBJ2-2; 11 bases align to TRBD2. The CDR3 covers 17 residues. The ends lost 1 base at V and 5 bases at J; junction bases unmatched: 6. Germline V gives CDR1 MNHGY, CDR2 SVAAGI.

V gene TRBV6-1 combines with J gene TRBJ1-3; D is uncertain. Germline values: CDR1 MNHNS, CDR2 SASEGT. V lost 5 bases to trimming and J lost 10 bases, with 15 bases between them. This CDR3 is 13 amino acids long. CDR3 protein: CASSPTLSLTIYF. The CDR3 coding sequence is TGTGCCAGCAGTCCAACCCTTTCCCTGACCATATATTTT.

This clonotype was counted many times. The V and J genes are TRBV18 and TRBJ2-3; 9 bases are shared with TRBD2. Germline CDR1 reads KGHSH; CDR2 reads LQKENI. J lost 0 bases, V lost 4 bases, and 5 bases had no gene match. The CDR3 spans 16 residues. CDR3 sequence reads: CASSRREGQSTDTQYF. The CDR3 nucleotides read TGTGCCAGCTCACGGCGGGAGGGCCAGAGCACAGATACGCAGTATTTT.

The chain is built from TRBV29-1 and TRBJ2-2, with D unresolved. CDR3 length: 17 amino acids. With 4 bases removed from V and 2 bases from J, the gap between germline ends came to 20 bases. From germline, CDR1 is SQVTM and CDR2 ANQGSEA. CDR3 residues: CSVVGSGHAPNTGELFF. For the CDR3, the DNA is TGCAGCGTTGTTGGATCGGGCCATGCCCCCAACACCGGGGAGCTGTTTTTT.

This clonotype was seen a few times. This chain joins TRBV27 and TRBJ1-2; D is possibly TRBD1 (5 bases). Germline CDR1 is MNHEY and CDR2 is SMNVEV (reference sequence). Trimming took 0 bases from V and 3 from J, leaving 5 bases between them. The CDR3 consists of 13 residues. In DNA form, the CDR3 reads TGTGCCAGCAGTTTATCGGGGCACTATGGCTACACCTTC. Its translation is CASSLSGHYGYTF.

This clonotype showed up just once. The junction shows a germline mismatch at one end, possibly a read error. The chain links TRBV6-1 to TRBJ2-2; the D gene is possibly TRBD2 (5 bases). The CDR3 extends over 15 amino acids. The germline gives CDR1 MNHNS, CDR2 SASEGT. CDR3 nucleotide sequence: TGTGCCAGTAGTGTCGGTTCGCGGGCCACCGGGGAGCTGTTTTTT. Translating it yields CASSVGSRATGELFF.

The chain links TRBV15 to TRBJ2-5; TRBD2 aligns across 9 bases. The CDR3 is 16 residues long. V lost 1 base to trimming and J lost 4 bases; unmatched junction nucleotides: 7. The germline gives CDR1 LNHNV, CDR2 YYDKDF (reference sequence). The CDR3 here is CATSRAWGGRGETQYF. The CDR3 DNA follows: TGTGCCACCAGCAGAGCCTGGGGCGGGAGGGGAGAGACCCAGTACTTC.

Concerning this clonotype itself: This clone may be a read error of a much larger clone one base away. The chain couples TRBV18 to TRBJ1-1, with no clear D. Germline CDR1 is KGHSH and CDR2 is LQKENI. This CDR3 comprises 13 residues. V lost 0 bases, J lost 3 bases, and 5 bases lay in between. In DNA form, the CDR3 reads TGTGCCAGCTCACCACCGCAGCACACTGAAGCTTTCTTT. Encoded protein: CASSPPQHTEAFF.

This clonotype was picked up a small number of times. The CDR3 nucleotides read TGTGCCAGCAGTTTGCGAAGACTAGCGGGGGAGCAGTTCTTC. Its protein product is CASSLRRLAGEQFF. The chain is built from TRBV27 and TRBJ2-1; 11 nucleotides match TRBD2. The CDR3 contains 14 residues. The V segment lost 3 bases and the J segment 10 bases; nucleotides outside the gene matches: 5. Germline V gives CDR1 MNHEY, CDR2 SMNVEV (reference sequence).

This clonotype was found many times. V usage is TRBV18 and J usage is TRBJ1-1; 7 bases map to TRBD1. V lost 4 bases and J lost 4; bases outside the gene matches: 9. Germline-derived CDR1 and CDR2 are KGHSH and LQKENI. CDR3 length equals 15 residues. This CDR3 reads CASSLGGGRVTEAFF. The CDR3 DNA reads TGTGCCAGCTCACTCGGAGGGGGCCGAGTCACTGAAGCTTTCTTT.